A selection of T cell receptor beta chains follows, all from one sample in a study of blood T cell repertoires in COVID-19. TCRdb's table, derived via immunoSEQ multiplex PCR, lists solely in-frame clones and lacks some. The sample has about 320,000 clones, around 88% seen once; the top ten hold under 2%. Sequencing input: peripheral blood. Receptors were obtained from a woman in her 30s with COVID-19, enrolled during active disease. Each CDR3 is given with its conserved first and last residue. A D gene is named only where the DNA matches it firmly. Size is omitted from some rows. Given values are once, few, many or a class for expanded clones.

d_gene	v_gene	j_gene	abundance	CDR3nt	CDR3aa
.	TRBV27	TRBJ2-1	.	TGTGCCAGCAGTTTACATGGGGAGCGGAGCTACTCCTACAATGAGCAGTTCTTC	CASSLHGERSYSYNEQFF
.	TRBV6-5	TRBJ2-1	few	TGTGCCAGCAGCCAACCCGGGGAAAGCAATGAGCAGTTCTTC	CASSQPGESNEQFF
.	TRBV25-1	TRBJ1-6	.	TGTGCCAGCAGAGGTGCCGGGAATAATTCACCCCTCCACTTT	CASRGAGNNSPLHF
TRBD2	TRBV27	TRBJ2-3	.	TGTGCCAGCAAGGCTAGCGGGTGGGGGGATACGCAGTATTTT	CASKASGWGDTQYF
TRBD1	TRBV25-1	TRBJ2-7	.	TGTGCCAGCAGTGATTCAATCAGGGGGCGGGTTTCCTACGAGCAGTACTTC	CASSDSIRGRVSYEQYF
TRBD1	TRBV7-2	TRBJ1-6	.	TGTGCCAGCACCAGGGCCGGGACAGGGGCCTCACCCCTCCACTTT	CASTRAGTGASPLHF
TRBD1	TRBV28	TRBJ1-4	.	TGTGCCAGCAGTTGGGGGACAGGGGAATCTCCTAATGAAAAACTGTTTTTT	CASSWGTGESPNEKLFF
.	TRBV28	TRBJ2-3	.	TGTGCCAGCAGCTCTGGACAGTCAGGCACAGATACGCAGTATTTT	CASSSGQSGTDTQYF
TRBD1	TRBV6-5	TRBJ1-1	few	TGTGCCAGTACGCCAGGGGGAGGTCTGAACACTGAAGCTTTCTTT	CASTPGGGLNTEAFF
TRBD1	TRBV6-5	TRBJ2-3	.	TGTGCCAGCAGCAAGGGGTGGACAGGGTCAGATACGCAGTATTTT	CASSKGWTGSDTQYF
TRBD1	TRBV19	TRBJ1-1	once	TGTGCCAGTAGTATTGACAGGGGTACTGAAGCTTTCTTT	CASSIDRGTEAFF
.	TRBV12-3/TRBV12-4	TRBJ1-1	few	TGTGCCAGCAGTTTCGGGAAGAACACTGAAGCTTTCTTT	CASSFGKNTEAFF
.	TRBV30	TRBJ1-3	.	TGTGCCTGGAGTGACCCGACAGAGGGGGAATCTGGAAACACCATATATTTT	CAWSDPTEGESGNTIYF
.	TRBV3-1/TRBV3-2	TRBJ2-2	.	TGTGCCAGCAGCCAAGTGTTGGTAGGGGGAACCGGGGAGCTGTTTTTT	CASSQVLVGGTGELFF
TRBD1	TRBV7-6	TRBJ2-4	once	TGTGCCAGCAGCTCTAGACAGGGGGCCGGCAAAAACATTCAGTACTTC	CASSSRQGAGKNIQYF
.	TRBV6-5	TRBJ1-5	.	TGTGCCAGCACCGGAGTAGGCATCAGCAATCAGCCCCAGCATTTT	CASTGVGISNQPQHF
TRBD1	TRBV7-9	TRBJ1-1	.	TGTGCCAGCAACGAACAGGGGTATACTGAAGCTTTCTTT	CASNEQGYTEAFF
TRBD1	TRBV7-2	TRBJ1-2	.	TGTGCCAGCAGCCCGACAGGGAACTATGGCTACACCTTC	CASSPTGNYGYTF
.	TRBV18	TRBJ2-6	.	TGTGCCAGCTCACCACGGTCCACCAGGGGCTACTCTGGGGCCAACGTCCTGACTTTC	CASSPRSTRGYSGANVLTF
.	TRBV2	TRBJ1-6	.	TGTGCCAGCAGTGAGTCCTGGTGGGCCTCCTATAATTCACCCCTCCACTTT	CASSESWWASYNSPLHF
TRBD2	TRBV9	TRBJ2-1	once	TGTGCCAGCAGCGTAGGTAGCGGGGGCAACAATGAGCAGTTCTTC	CASSVGSGGNNEQFF
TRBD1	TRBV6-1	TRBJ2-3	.	TGTGCCAGCAGTGAAACCGGGACAGGGTCAGATACGCAGTATTTT	CASSETGTGSDTQYF
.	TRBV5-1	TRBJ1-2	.	TGCGCCAGCAGCCCGGACAGACTAGCTTACGGCTACACCTTC	CASSPDRLAYGYTF
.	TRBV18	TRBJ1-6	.	TGTGCCAGCTCACCTTCCTCGGGTAATAATTCACCCCTCCACTTT	CASSPSSGNNSPLHF
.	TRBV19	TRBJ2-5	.	TGTGCCAGTAGTGGACAAGTTCAAGAGACCCAGTACTTC	CASSGQVQETQYF
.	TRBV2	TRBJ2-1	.	TGTGCCAGCAGTGAGGATACAGTCTTGAGTGAGCAGTTCTTC	CASSEDTVLSEQFF
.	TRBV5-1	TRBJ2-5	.	TGCGCCAGCAGCTTGGAGTTGGGGGAGGTTCAAGAGACCCAGTACTTC	CASSLELGEVQETQYF
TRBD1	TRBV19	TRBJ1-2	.	TGTGCCAGTAGAAAAGCCCAGGGGGCGCTCAGTGGCTACACCTTC	CASRKAQGALSGYTF
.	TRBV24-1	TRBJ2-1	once	TGTGCCACCAGTGATAGGGGGGGGACAGGAGTGGGTAATGAGCAGTTCTTC	CATSDRGGTGVGNEQFF
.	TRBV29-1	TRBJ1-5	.	TGCAGCGTTCGGGTGAATGGTGATCAGCCCCAGCATTTT	CSVRVNGDQPQHF
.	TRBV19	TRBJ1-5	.	TGTGCCAGTAGGCAGGGGAGGGATCAGCCCCAGCATTTT	CASRQGRDQPQHF
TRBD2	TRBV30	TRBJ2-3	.	TGTGCCTGGAGTGGGACCGGGGGGTCGCAGTATTTT	CAWSGTGGSQYF
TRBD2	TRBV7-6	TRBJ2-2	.	TGTGCCAGCAGCCATAGCATAAGTGGGGGGGTCCGGACCGGGGAGCTGTTTTTT	CASSHSISGGVRTGELFF
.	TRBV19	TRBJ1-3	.	TGTGCCAGTAGCCAAACAGGGTTTGGTGGAAACACCATATATTTT	CASSQTGFGGNTIYF
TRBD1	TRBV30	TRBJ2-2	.	TGTGCCTGGGGAAACAGGGGGCTGAACACCGGGGAGCTGTTTTTT	CAWGNRGLNTGELFF
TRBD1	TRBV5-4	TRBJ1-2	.	TGTGCCAGCAGCCCAAGCACCCGGGACAGGATTGGCTATGGCTACACCTTC	CASSPSTRDRIGYGYTF
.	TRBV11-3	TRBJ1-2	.	TGTGCCAGCAGCCATCCCGAAGGAGGCCGGGCCCACACCTTC	CASSHPEGGRAHTF
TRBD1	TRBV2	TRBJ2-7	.	TGTGCCAGCTCTACGTTCGGGACAGGGGCTCCCTACGAGCAGTACTTC	CASSTFGTGAPYEQYF
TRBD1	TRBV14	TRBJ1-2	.	TGTGCCAGCAGCCCCCGGACAGGCGAGCCCTATGGCTACACCTTC	CASSPRTGEPYGYTF
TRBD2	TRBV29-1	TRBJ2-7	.	TGCAGCGTTACTAGCGGTAACGAGCAGTACTTC	CSVTSGNEQYF
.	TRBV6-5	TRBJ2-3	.	TGTGCCAGCAGTTACGACAGAACAGATACGCAGTATTTT	CASSYDRTDTQYF